A selection of T cell receptor beta chains follows, all from one sample in a study of cytomegalovirus exposure and HLA in healthy donors. Generated by immunoSEQ multiplex PCR, the TCRdb table keeps only in-frame clones and is missing some. The repertoire holds 150,000 to 200,000 clones, approximately 80% seen once, with less than 1.1% in the top ten. Input material: PBMCs. The receptors were gathered from a woman in her 40s in good health and CMV-seronegative. Both conserved end residues are part of each CDR3. Fields, in order: CDR3 DNA, CDR3 protein, clone size, V gene, J gene, D gene. A D gene is named only where the DNA matches it firmly. Only some rows state a clone size, as once, few, many or a class for expanded clones.

TGTGCCAGCACCCCCGCCATAGGAGCGGGAGTAGAGACCCAGTACTTC	CASTPAIGAGVETQYF	few	TRBV5-6	TRBJ2-5	TRBD2
TGTGCCAGCAGTCTCCCCGGGGATACGCAGTATTTT	CASSLPGDTQYF	NA	TRBV28	TRBJ2-3	NA
TGTGCCAGTAGTATCGCGGGAGGGCCTAAAGGAGATACGCAGTATTTT	CASSIAGGPKGDTQYF	NA	TRBV19	TRBJ2-3	TRBD2
TGTGCCAGCAGTGGAGGAAGCACTGAAGCTTTCTTT	CASSGGSTEAFF	NA	TRBV6-1	TRBJ1-1	NA
TGTGCCATCGGTCGACAGGGAATATGGACTGAAGCTTTCTTT	CAIGRQGIWTEAFF	NA	TRBV10-3	TRBJ1-1	TRBD1
TGTGCCAGCAGCCCTCGACGGGGTTTTAATTCACCCCTCCACTTT	CASSPRRGFNSPLHF	NA	TRBV7-2	TRBJ1-6	NA
TGTGCCCCAACAGAGCCTGGGACTAATGAAAAACTGTTTTTT	CAPTEPGTNEKLFF	NA	TRBV2	TRBJ1-4	NA
TGTGCCAGCAGCGTAGTCGGAGAAGGCTACACCTTC	CASSVVGEGYTF	few	TRBV7-9	TRBJ1-2	NA
TGCGCCAGCAGCTTGGCCGTACTAGCGGGAGATTGGGAGCAGTTCTTC	CASSLAVLAGDWEQFF	few	TRBV5-1	TRBJ2-1	TRBD2
TGTGCCAGCAGGAAAATGGGACACAACAATCAGCCCCAGCATTTT	CASRKMGHNNQPQHF	NA	TRBV5-6	TRBJ1-5	NA
TGTGCCTGGAGTGGGGCAGGAGGAGGCAATCAGCCCCAGCATTTT	CAWSGAGGGNQPQHF	NA	TRBV30	TRBJ1-5	NA
TGCGCCAGCAGCTGGACGGGACAGACTGGTGCTGCCGGGGAGCTGTTTTTT	CASSWTGQTGAAGELFF	NA	TRBV5-1	TRBJ2-2	TRBD1
TGCGCCAGCACACTTCCAGGGGGCGCCGGCACTGAAGCTTTCTTT	CASTLPGGAGTEAFF	few	TRBV5-1	TRBJ1-1	TRBD1
TGTGCCAGCAGCCCTACAGGGTTCCAGATGGGTGGCTACACCTTC	CASSPTGFQMGGYTF	NA	TRBV5-8	TRBJ1-2	NA
TGTGCCAGTAGTATACCGGGGACAGCCTTCTACGAGCAGTACTTC	CASSIPGTAFYEQYF	NA	TRBV19	TRBJ2-7	TRBD1
TGCGCCAGCAGCCAAGAGTCAGCGAGTGGTGGCTACACCTTC	CASSQESASGGYTF	NA	TRBV4-1	TRBJ1-2	NA
TGTGCCAGCAGCCCCGGGACAGGGGGCCCCCATGGCTACACCTTC	CASSPGTGGPHGYTF	NA	TRBV7-9	TRBJ1-2	TRBD1
TGTGCCAGCCATAGCGGGAGGGCCGCAGATACGCAGTATTTT	CASHSGRAADTQYF	once	TRBV6-1	TRBJ2-3	TRBD2
TGTGCCAGCAGTGCTTTGCTGGGGGGTTTAGAGACCCAGTACTTC	CASSALLGGLETQYF	NA	TRBV6-4	TRBJ2-5	NA
TGTGCCAGTAGGATATTCTCCGCTGGGGCAAGAACTGAAGCTTTCTTT	CASRIFSAGARTEAFF	NA	TRBV19	TRBJ1-1	NA
TGTGCCAGCAGCCTGTCACTAGCGGGTGTGAATGTTGCGCAGTATTTT	CASSLSLAGVNVAQYF	few	TRBV5-6	TRBJ2-3	TRBD2
TGCGCCAGCAGCCAACAAGAGACCCAGTACTTC	CASSQQETQYF	few	TRBV5-1	TRBJ2-5	NA
TGCAGTGCCGGGACTAGCGGGGACAATGAGCAGTTCTTC	CSAGTSGDNEQFF	few	TRBV29-1	TRBJ2-1	TRBD2
TGTGCCAGCAGCCTACAGCCTCTAGAGACCCAGTACTTC	CASSLQPLETQYF	NA	TRBV7-2	TRBJ2-5	NA
TGTGCCAGCAGCTTAGTTCTGCGGGAGATCGATGAGCAGTTCTTC	CASSLVLREIDEQFF	NA	TRBV11-3	TRBJ2-1	TRBD2
TGTGCCAGCACCCCGTCGGTGGGTGGCGGGCGCCCCTACGAGCAGTACTTC	CASTPSVGGGRPYEQYF	NA	TRBV27	TRBJ2-7	NA
TGTGCCAGTAGTATCGTCGGACTAGCGGTACAAGAGACCCAGTACTTC	CASSIVGLAVQETQYF	NA	TRBV19	TRBJ2-5	TRBD2
TGCGCCAGCACAATGGGGGCCCTGACTGTGAACACTGAAGCTTTCTTT	CASTMGALTVNTEAFF	few	TRBV5-1	TRBJ1-1	NA
TGTGCCACAAGAGGAGGGCCTACTGAAGCTTTCTTT	CATRGGPTEAFF	NA	TRBV19	TRBJ1-1	NA
TGTGCCAGCAGTTCCTTAAATACTAACTATGGCTACACCTTC	CASSSLNTNYGYTF	NA	TRBV6-6	TRBJ1-2	NA
TGTGCCAGCTCACCCCAGGGCTTGAACACTGAAGCTTTCTTT	CASSPQGLNTEAFF	NA	TRBV18	TRBJ1-1	NA
TGTGCCAGTAGCACCAACAGGGGTGACACAGATACGCAGTATTTT	CASSTNRGDTDTQYF	NA	TRBV7-3	TRBJ2-3	TRBD1
TGTGCCAGCTCACGGGACATTCGCTCTGGAAACACCATATATTTT	CASSRDIRSGNTIYF	few	TRBV18	TRBJ1-3	NA
TGTGCCAGCAGCCCGAACCGGGACAGGGGGCTTGATCGGCATGGCTACACCTTC	CASSPNRDRGLDRHGYTF	NA	TRBV5-5	TRBJ1-2	TRBD1
TGTGCCAGCAGTCCCCGACTAGCGGGAGTGTATGAGCAGTTCTTC	CASSPRLAGVYEQFF	few	TRBV27	TRBJ2-1	TRBD2
TGTGCCTGGAAGGACGGGGTCTCCTACGAGCAGTACTTC	CAWKDGVSYEQYF	NA	TRBV30	TRBJ2-7	NA
TGTGCCAGCAGCCTGATTGGCAGGGCGGACACTGAAGCTTTCTTT	CASSLIGRADTEAFF	NA	TRBV5-4	TRBJ1-1	NA
TGTGCCAGCAGTACTAGCGGGACCCCAACCGGCATTCAGTACTTC	CASSTSGTPTGIQYF	NA	TRBV5-6	TRBJ2-4	TRBD2
TGTGCCTGGAGTGTCCGGAACACTGAAGCTTTCTTT	CAWSVRNTEAFF	NA	TRBV30	TRBJ1-1	NA
TGTGCCAGCAGCTTACTAGCGGGGCCTTACAATGAGCAGTTCTTC	CASSLLAGPYNEQFF	NA	TRBV11-2	TRBJ2-1	TRBD2
TGTGCCAGCAGCGTAGAGGGAGGCCAGCCCCAGCATTTT	CASSVEGGQPQHF	few	TRBV9	TRBJ1-5	NA
TGCAGCGGACGGGATCAAAACACTGAAGCTTTCTTT	CSGRDQNTEAFF	NA	TRBV29-1	TRBJ1-1	NA
TGTGCCAGCAGCTTATTCGGCGGTTCCAGGACAGGGGCGGGCAATGAGCAGTTCTTC	CASSLFGGSRTGAGNEQFF	NA	TRBV7-9	TRBJ2-1	TRBD1
TGTGCCAGCAGCTTAGGGCTCACTAGCGGGAGAGAGACCCAGTACTTC	CASSLGLTSGRETQYF	NA	TRBV13	TRBJ2-5	TRBD2
TGTGCCAGCAGCCAAATATCGGGTCCGTCCCATGGCTACACCTTC	CASSQISGPSHGYTF	NA	TRBV14	TRBJ1-2	NA
TGTGCCAGCAGCGGGACAGGGGGGATGGAGACCCAGTACTTC	CASSGTGGMETQYF	NA	TRBV9	TRBJ2-5	TRBD1
TGTGCCAGCACTAAGGACAGAACTCATGAAAAACTGTTTTTT	CASTKDRTHEKLFF	NA	TRBV6-1	TRBJ1-4	NA
TGTGCCAGCAGCTTGGAAACAGGAATGGCCAACTATGGCTACACCTTC	CASSLETGMANYGYTF	NA	TRBV5-6	TRBJ1-2	NA
TGTGCCAGCAGCCGGTTTCTGGGCGGGAGGGCTGATGAGCAGTTCTTC	CASSRFLGGRADEQFF	NA	TRBV11-2	TRBJ2-1	TRBD2
TGTGCCAGCAGCTTAAGATTAGCGGGAGGGCCGGGTGAGCAGTTCTTC	CASSLRLAGGPGEQFF	NA	TRBV7-9	TRBJ2-1	TRBD2
TGCGCCAGCAGCTTGGGAGAGGGGGCCGCGGTTGAAGCTTTCTTT	CASSLGEGAAVEAFF	NA	TRBV5-1	TRBJ1-1	TRBD1
TGTGCCAGCAGCCTGACAGGGACTGAAGCTTTCTTT	CASSLTGTEAFF	NA	TRBV6-1	TRBJ1-1	TRBD1
TGTGCCAGCAGCCACCCGCGGGCTGAGCAGTTCTTC	CASSHPRAEQFF	NA	TRBV7-8	TRBJ2-1	NA
TGCAGTGCTCTACAAACCGGGAACATCTTC	CSALQTGNIF	NA	TRBV20-1	TRBJ2-1	NA
TGTGCCAGCAGCTTGACAGGATGGAACACTGAAGCTTTCTTT	CASSLTGWNTEAFF	once	TRBV5-6	TRBJ1-1	NA
TGTGCCAGCAGCATCACAGGGGGCCACACTGAAGCTTTCTTT	CASSITGGHTEAFF	NA	TRBV7-9	TRBJ1-1	TRBD1
TGTGCCAGCATGGGCTGGGATGGCTACACCTTC	CASMGWDGYTF	NA	TRBV27	TRBJ1-2	NA
TGCGCCAGCAGCTCGACAGGGAGACGAAGCACAGATACGCAGTATTTT	CASSSTGRRSTDTQYF	NA	TRBV5-4	TRBJ2-3	TRBD1
TGTGCCAGCAGTTCGTCGAGGTTGAGTGAAAAACTGTTTTTT	CASSSSRLSEKLFF	NA	TRBV27	TRBJ1-4	NA
TGCGCCAGCAGCCAAGATTGGGCTAGCGGGAGGGGTACAGATACGCAGTATTTT	CASSQDWASGRGTDTQYF	few	TRBV4-1	TRBJ2-3	TRBD2